A selection of T cell receptor beta chains follows, all from one sample in a study of blood T cell repertoires in COVID-19. This table comes from immunoSEQ multiplex PCR, and its TCRdb copy is limited to in-frame clones, with some not included. Of about 300,000 clones in the sample, around 83% are singletons; the top ten hold roughly 1.1%. Sequencing was done on a sample of peripheral blood. The receptors come from a woman aged 50 to 65 with acute or convalescent COVID-19. CDR3s include the opening cysteine and the closing phenylalanine or tryptophan. The D gene is left open where the match is weak. The size field is filled for only some rows; it gives once, few, many or a size class.

J gene: TRBJ2-1; clone size: .; V gene: TRBV7-2; D gene: .; CDR3 DNA: TGTGCCAGCAGCCTAAGCGGGTTCGTATTAGGCAACAATGAGCAGTTCTTC; CDR3 protein: CASSLSGFVLGNNEQFF
J gene: TRBJ2-3; clone size: few; V gene: TRBV29-1; D gene: TRBD2; CDR3 DNA: TGCAGCGTTGCCCCAGCGGGAGCTTCAGATACGCAGTATTTT; CDR3 protein: CSVAPAGASDTQYF
J gene: TRBJ2-7; clone size: .; V gene: TRBV29-1; D gene: TRBD2; CDR3 DNA: TGCAGCGTTGGACTAGCCCGTTCCTCTTACCTCTACGAGCAGTACTTC; CDR3 protein: CSVGLARSSYLYEQYF
J gene: TRBJ2-7; clone size: few; V gene: TRBV7-9; D gene: .; CDR3 DNA: TGTGCCAGCAGCCCCCCCTTCAGGGGTGGAAACGAGCAGTACTTC; CDR3 protein: CASSPPFRGGNEQYF
J gene: TRBJ1-5; clone size: .; V gene: TRBV2; D gene: TRBD1; CDR3 DNA: TGTGCCAGCAACAGGGGAGACCAGCCCCAGCATTTT; CDR3 protein: CASNRGDQPQHF
J gene: TRBJ2-2; clone size: .; V gene: TRBV27; D gene: .; CDR3 DNA: TGTGCCAGCAGTTTATCGATCGCGGGGCCCGGGGAGCTGTTTTTT; CDR3 protein: CASSLSIAGPGELFF
J gene: TRBJ1-2; clone size: .; V gene: TRBV3-1/TRBV3-2; D gene: .; CDR3 DNA: TGTGCCAGCAGCCAATCAGGGGAAGACGGCTACACCTTC; CDR3 protein: CASSQSGEDGYTF
J gene: TRBJ1-1; clone size: .; V gene: TRBV3-1/TRBV3-2; D gene: .; CDR3 DNA: TGTGCCAGCAGCCAAGAAATGCGGGCTGAAGCTTTCTTT; CDR3 protein: CASSQEMRAEAFF
J gene: TRBJ2-3; clone size: many; V gene: TRBV6-2/TRBV6-3; D gene: .; CDR3 DNA: TGTGCCAGCAGTTACTCCTCGGCAGATACGCAGTATTTT; CDR3 protein: CASSYSSADTQYF
J gene: TRBJ2-2; clone size: .; V gene: TRBV30; D gene: .; CDR3 DNA: TGTGCCTGGAGTGTAACGGAGCCGGACACCGGGGAGCTGTTTTTT; CDR3 protein: CAWSVTEPDTGELFF
J gene: TRBJ1-1; clone size: .; V gene: TRBV12-3/TRBV12-4; D gene: .; CDR3 DNA: TGTGCCAGCAGGACAGGAATGACCGGTGAAGCTTTCTTT; CDR3 protein: CASRTGMTGEAFF
J gene: TRBJ1-1; clone size: .; V gene: TRBV19; D gene: TRBD1; CDR3 DNA: TGTGCCAGTAGGACAGGGGGCGCCGGTTGGGCTGAAGCTTTCTTT; CDR3 protein: CASRTGGAGWAEAFF
J gene: TRBJ2-1; clone size: .; V gene: TRBV9; D gene: TRBD2; CDR3 DNA: TGTGCCAGCAGCGGACGACTAGCGACTTACAATGAGCAGTTCTTC; CDR3 protein: CASSGRLATYNEQFF
J gene: TRBJ2-7; clone size: .; V gene: TRBV30; D gene: TRBD2; CDR3 DNA: TGTGCCTGGAGTCCCACTAGCGTCTCCTACGAGCAGTACTTC; CDR3 protein: CAWSPTSVSYEQYF
J gene: TRBJ1-1; clone size: .; V gene: TRBV11-1; D gene: .; CDR3 DNA: TGTGCCAGCAGCTTAGGAGGGGGAGAAAGAGCTTTCTTT; CDR3 protein: CASSLGGGERAFF
J gene: TRBJ2-7; clone size: .; V gene: TRBV2; D gene: .; CDR3 DNA: TGTGCCAGCAGCACAGGGAGCTACGAGCAGTACTTC; CDR3 protein: CASSTGSYEQYF
J gene: TRBJ2-3; clone size: .; V gene: TRBV2; D gene: TRBD2; CDR3 DNA: TGTGCCAGCCTTAGCGGGAGGGCCCCAGATACGCAGTATTTT; CDR3 protein: CASLSGRAPDTQYF
J gene: TRBJ1-2; clone size: .; V gene: TRBV7-9; D gene: .; CDR3 DNA: TGTGCCAGCAGCCTTAATGCGGGGGCTGGCTACACCTTC; CDR3 protein: CASSLNAGAGYTF
J gene: TRBJ2-3; clone size: .; V gene: TRBV25-1; D gene: .; CDR3 DNA: TGTGCCAGCAGTGAACCAGGGGCAGATACGCAGTATTTT; CDR3 protein: CASSEPGADTQYF
J gene: TRBJ1-5; clone size: .; V gene: TRBV30; D gene: .; CDR3 DNA: TGTGCCTGGAGTGTACTAGGGCAGCCCCAGCATTTT; CDR3 protein: CAWSVLGQPQHF
J gene: TRBJ1-2; clone size: .; V gene: TRBV20-1; D gene: .; CDR3 DNA: TGCAGTGCTAACCCCGTAGATGGCTACACCTTC; CDR3 protein: CSANPVDGYTF
J gene: TRBJ1-3; clone size: .; V gene: TRBV7-2; D gene: .; CDR3 DNA: TGTGCCAGCAGCCCACAGCCTGGAAACACCATATATTTT; CDR3 protein: CASSPQPGNTIYF
J gene: TRBJ1-2; clone size: .; V gene: TRBV7-2; D gene: .; CDR3 DNA: TGTGCCAGCAGCTTAGACCCAGGATCAATCTATGGCTACACCTTC; CDR3 protein: CASSLDPGSIYGYTF
J gene: TRBJ2-7; clone size: .; V gene: TRBV2; D gene: .; CDR3 DNA: TGTGCCAGCAGGGGCAGGGACTACGAGCAGTACTTC; CDR3 protein: CASRGRDYEQYF
J gene: TRBJ1-5; clone size: many; V gene: TRBV5-8; D gene: TRBD1; CDR3 DNA: TGTGCCAGCAGCCGGGCGGACAGGGGGCTGGAGCCCCAGCATTTT; CDR3 protein: CASSRADRGLEPQHF
J gene: TRBJ2-5; clone size: .; V gene: TRBV7-2; D gene: .; CDR3 DNA: TGTGCCAGCAGTCGGGAGCGGCTCCAAGAGACCCAGTACTTC; CDR3 protein: CASSRERLQETQYF
J gene: TRBJ2-5; clone size: .; V gene: TRBV15; D gene: .; CDR3 DNA: TGTGCCACCAGCTCCAGGCATTTGGAGACCCAGTACTTC; CDR3 protein: CATSSRHLETQYF
J gene: TRBJ1-2; clone size: .; V gene: TRBV2; D gene: TRBD1; CDR3 DNA: TGTGCCAGCTCGGAACCCGGGACAGGGGGTGGCTACACCTTC; CDR3 protein: CASSEPGTGGGYTF
J gene: TRBJ1-1; clone size: .; V gene: TRBV12-3/TRBV12-4; D gene: .; CDR3 DNA: TGTGCCAGCAATCAAGTGGGCAGGGAAGCTTTCTTT; CDR3 protein: CASNQVGREAFF
J gene: TRBJ1-3; clone size: .; V gene: TRBV5-1; D gene: .; CDR3 DNA: TGCGCCAGCAGCGATGGAGGTGTAGGAAACACCATATATTTT; CDR3 protein: CASSDGGVGNTIYF
J gene: TRBJ2-5; clone size: .; V gene: TRBV25-1; D gene: TRBD1; CDR3 DNA: TGTGCCAGCAGTGTGGACAGGGGCCCAGGGGAGACCCAGTACTTC; CDR3 protein: CASSVDRGPGETQYF
J gene: TRBJ2-3; clone size: .; V gene: TRBV5-1; D gene: TRBD2; CDR3 DNA: TGCGCCAGCAGCACGGGGGCTAGCGGGACCCTCACAGATACGCAGTATTTT; CDR3 protein: CASSTGASGTLTDTQYF
J gene: TRBJ2-7; clone size: .; V gene: TRBV18; D gene: TRBD2; CDR3 DNA: TGTGCCAGCTCGCTTTCGCGAGCGGGAGTGGTAGACGAGCAGTACTTC; CDR3 protein: CASSLSRAGVVDEQYF
J gene: TRBJ2-7; clone size: .; V gene: TRBV30; D gene: .; CDR3 DNA: TGTGCCTGGAGTGCCATCATCTACGAGCAGTACTTC; CDR3 protein: CAWSAIIYEQYF
J gene: TRBJ2-1; clone size: .; V gene: TRBV6-5; D gene: TRBD1; CDR3 DNA: TGTGCCAGTAAACAGGGGAGAAACAATGAGCAGTTCTTC; CDR3 protein: CASKQGRNNEQFF
J gene: TRBJ2-4; clone size: .; V gene: TRBV7-3; D gene: .; CDR3 DNA: TGTGCCAGCAGCTTAGGGGGCGCAACCAAAAACATTCAGTACTTC; CDR3 protein: CASSLGGATKNIQYF
J gene: TRBJ2-6; clone size: .; V gene: TRBV2; D gene: .; CDR3 DNA: TGTGCCAGCAGTGAGAGTGGTTCTGGGGCCAACGTCCTGACTTTC; CDR3 protein: CASSESGSGANVLTF
J gene: TRBJ2-7; clone size: few; V gene: TRBV19; D gene: .; CDR3 DNA: TGTGCCAGTAGTATAAGCAACTCCTACGAGCAGTACTTC; CDR3 protein: CASSISNSYEQYF
J gene: TRBJ2-3; clone size: once; V gene: TRBV24-1; D gene: .; CDR3 DNA: TGTGCCACCAGTGGACAGAGCACAGATACGCAGTATTTT; CDR3 protein: CATSGQSTDTQYF
J gene: TRBJ2-3; clone size: once; V gene: TRBV5-1; D gene: TRBD2; CDR3 DNA: TGCGCCAGCCTCCGACTAGCGGTCACAGATACGCAGTATTTT; CDR3 protein: CASLRLAVTDTQYF
J gene: TRBJ1-5; clone size: .; V gene: TRBV10-3; D gene: .; CDR3 DNA: TGTGCCATCAGTGAGTCGCACAGTAATCAGCCCCAGCATTTT; CDR3 protein: CAISESHSNQPQHF
J gene: TRBJ2-5; clone size: .; V gene: TRBV5-1; D gene: .; CDR3 DNA: TGCGCCAGCAGCTTGCCAGGCATTGGGGAGACCCAGTACTTC; CDR3 protein: CASSLPGIGETQYF
J gene: TRBJ1-6; clone size: .; V gene: TRBV5-1; D gene: .; CDR3 DNA: TGCGCCAGCAGCTCCAGGGAACTAAATTCACCCCTCCACTTT; CDR3 protein: CASSSRELNSPLHF
J gene: TRBJ1-1; clone size: .; V gene: TRBV3-1/TRBV3-2; D gene: .; CDR3 DNA: TGTGCCAGCAGCCGAGGGATAAACACTGAAGCTTTCTTT; CDR3 protein: CASSRGINTEAFF
J gene: TRBJ2-2; clone size: .; V gene: TRBV4-1; D gene: .; CDR3 DNA: TGCGCCAGCAGCCAAGTACCAGGGGTTAAAGTTGGGGGGGAGCTGTTTTTT; CDR3 protein: CASSQVPGVKVGGELFF
J gene: TRBJ1-2; clone size: .; V gene: TRBV30; D gene: TRBD1; CDR3 DNA: TGTGCCTGGACAGGGGGTGGTTATGGCTACACCTTC; CDR3 protein: CAWTGGGYGYTF
J gene: TRBJ2-5; clone size: once; V gene: TRBV24-1; D gene: .; CDR3 DNA: TGTGCCACCAGTACCCCCTCTAAACAAGAGACCCAGTACTTC; CDR3 protein: CATSTPSKQETQYF
J gene: TRBJ2-3; clone size: .; V gene: TRBV2; D gene: .; CDR3 DNA: TGTGCCGCCCGAGCGAGGGAGGTTACAGATACGCAGTATTTT; CDR3 protein: CAARAREVTDTQYF
J gene: TRBJ1-2; clone size: .; V gene: TRBV28; D gene: TRBD1; CDR3 DNA: TGTGCCAGCAGTCCCCCGGGACAGGGGGCGATAGACTATGGCTACACCTTC; CDR3 protein: CASSPPGQGAIDYGYTF
J gene: TRBJ1-5; clone size: few; V gene: TRBV6-2/TRBV6-3; D gene: TRBD1; CDR3 DNA: TGTGCCAGCAGTTACGCCACCGGGACAGGGACTCCCAGCAATCAGCCCCAGCATTTT; CDR3 protein: CASSYATGTGTPSNQPQHF
J gene: TRBJ2-7; clone size: .; V gene: TRBV7-7; D gene: .; CDR3 DNA: TGTGCCAGCAGCCCCGGACAGACCTACGAGCAGTACTTC; CDR3 protein: CASSPGQTYEQYF
J gene: TRBJ1-2; clone size: .; V gene: TRBV12-3/TRBV12-4; D gene: TRBD1; CDR3 DNA: TGTGCCAGCAGTTTAGAACAGGGGGTAGGCTACACCTTC; CDR3 protein: CASSLEQGVGYTF
J gene: TRBJ1-6; clone size: .; V gene: TRBV6-5; D gene: TRBD1; CDR3 DNA: TGTGCCAGCAGCTTGACAGGGGTCTATTCACCCCTCCACTTT; CDR3 protein: CASSLTGVYSPLHF
J gene: TRBJ2-7; clone size: .; V gene: TRBV2; D gene: TRBD2; CDR3 DNA: TGTGCCAGTAAGTCCGGGACTAGCTCTTACGAGCAGTACTTC; CDR3 protein: CASKSGTSSYEQYF